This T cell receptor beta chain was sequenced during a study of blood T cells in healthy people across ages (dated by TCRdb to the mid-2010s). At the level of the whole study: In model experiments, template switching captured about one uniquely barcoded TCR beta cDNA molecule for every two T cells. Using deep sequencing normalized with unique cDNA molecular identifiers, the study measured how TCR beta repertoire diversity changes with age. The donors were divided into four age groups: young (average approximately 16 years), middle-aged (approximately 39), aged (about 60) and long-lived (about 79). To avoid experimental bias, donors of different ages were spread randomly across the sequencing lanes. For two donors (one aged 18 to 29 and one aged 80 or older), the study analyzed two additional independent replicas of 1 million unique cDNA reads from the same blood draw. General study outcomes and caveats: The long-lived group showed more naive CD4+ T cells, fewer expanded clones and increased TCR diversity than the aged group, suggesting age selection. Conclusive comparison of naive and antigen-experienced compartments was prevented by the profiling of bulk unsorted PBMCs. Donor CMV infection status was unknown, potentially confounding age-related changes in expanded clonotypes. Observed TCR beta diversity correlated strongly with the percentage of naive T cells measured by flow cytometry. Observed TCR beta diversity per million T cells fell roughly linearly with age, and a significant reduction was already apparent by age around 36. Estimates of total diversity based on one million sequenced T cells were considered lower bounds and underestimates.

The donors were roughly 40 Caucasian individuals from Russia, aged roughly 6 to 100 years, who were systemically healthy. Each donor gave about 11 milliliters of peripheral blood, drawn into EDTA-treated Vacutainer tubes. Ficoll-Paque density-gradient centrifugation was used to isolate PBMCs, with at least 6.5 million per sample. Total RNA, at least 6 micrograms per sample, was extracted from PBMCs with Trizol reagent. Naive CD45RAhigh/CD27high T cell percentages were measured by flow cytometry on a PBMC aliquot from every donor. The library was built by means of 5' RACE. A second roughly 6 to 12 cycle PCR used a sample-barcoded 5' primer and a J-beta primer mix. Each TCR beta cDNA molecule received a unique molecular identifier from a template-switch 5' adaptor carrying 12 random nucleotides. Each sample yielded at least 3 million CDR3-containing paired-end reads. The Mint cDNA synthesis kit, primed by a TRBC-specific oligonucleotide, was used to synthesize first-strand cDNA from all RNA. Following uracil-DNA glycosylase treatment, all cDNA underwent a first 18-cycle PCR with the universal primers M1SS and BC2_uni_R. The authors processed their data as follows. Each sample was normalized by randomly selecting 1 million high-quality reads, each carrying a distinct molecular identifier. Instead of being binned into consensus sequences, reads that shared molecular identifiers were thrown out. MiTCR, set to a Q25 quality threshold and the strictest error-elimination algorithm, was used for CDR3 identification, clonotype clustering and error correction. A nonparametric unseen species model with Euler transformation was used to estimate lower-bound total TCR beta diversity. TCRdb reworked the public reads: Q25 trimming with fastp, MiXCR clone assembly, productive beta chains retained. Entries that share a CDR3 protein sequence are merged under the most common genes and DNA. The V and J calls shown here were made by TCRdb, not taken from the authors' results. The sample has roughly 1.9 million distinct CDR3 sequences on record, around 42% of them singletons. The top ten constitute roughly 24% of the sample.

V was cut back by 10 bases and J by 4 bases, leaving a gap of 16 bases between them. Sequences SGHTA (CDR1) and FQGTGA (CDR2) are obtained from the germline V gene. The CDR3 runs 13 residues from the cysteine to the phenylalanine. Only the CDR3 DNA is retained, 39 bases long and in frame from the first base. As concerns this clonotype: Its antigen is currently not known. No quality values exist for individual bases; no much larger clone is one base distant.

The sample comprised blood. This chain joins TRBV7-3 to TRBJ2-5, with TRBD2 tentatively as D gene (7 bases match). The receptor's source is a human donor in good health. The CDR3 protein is CATTGRGGETQYF. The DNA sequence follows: TGTGCCACCACCGGTAGGGGGGGAGAGACCCAGTACTTC.